This T cell receptor (beta chain) was obtained from a study of shared clonotypes between healthy human individuals. Study in general: CD4 naive cells filled three plates per donor, CD4 memory three, CD8 naive two and CD8 memory one.

The naive CD8 fraction comprised CD45RO-negative cells positively selected for CCR7 and excluded terminally differentiated effector memory CD45RA+ cells. Study findings and constraints: The authors expected sequencing depth to affect clonotype sharing among donors. The donor pool, a small one, limited the genetic and exposure-history diversity represented.

After removal of 10 bases from V and 7 bases from J, the junction contained 7 bases not matched to a gene. This CDR3 is built from 12 residues. The germline gives CDR1 MNHNS, CDR2 SASEGT. TCRdb keeps only in-frame clones here, not all; method: immunoSEQ multiplex PCR. The table records millions of clones, over 85% of them present only once. Comments on this clone: What it binds is unknown.

This rearrangement joins TRBV6-1 to TRBJ1-1, with TRBD1 matching over 9 bases. Sequencing used naive CD8+ T cells sorted from blood. The clonotype was recovered from a man aged 18 to 29 in good health. CDR3 region: CAITGGAGEAFF. The CDR3 region has the DNA TGTGCCATCACAGGGGGCGCTGGTGAAGCTTTCTTT.